This T cell receptor (beta chain) was observed in a study of shared clonotypes between healthy human individuals. The study, taken as a whole, reports: Naive subsets, compared against memory subsets, generally had larger estimated richness values.

Comment on this clone: The antigen remains undetermined.

Each cell subset's genomic DNA was divided evenly among several immunoSEQ plates. Clones were sequenced by immunoSEQ multiplex PCR, and TCRdb holds only the in-frame ones, with some missing. The sample has 150,000 to 200,000 clones, 90% to 95% seen once. This CDR3 has 15 amino acids. In germline, CDR1 is SGHAT, CDR2 FQNNGV. Trimming pared 5 bases from V and 6 bases from J, leaving 16 bases between. The donors were adults (healthy and HIV-negative) with no recent acute infections or vaccinations. This clonotype originated in a young woman in good health. The chain is built from TRBV11-2 and TRBJ2-2; possibly TRBD2 for D (6 bases). The sample was naive CD4+ T cells sorted from blood. The subset is: CD45RA+ positively selected. CDR3 sequence: CASSLILAIAGELFF. The CDR3 region has the DNA TGTGCCAGCAGCCTGATACTAGCCATCGCCGGGGAGCTGTTTTTT.